This TCR beta chain was found in a study of T cell responses to AZD1222 COVID-19 vaccine. Study-level results: Donors in the cohort were predominantly white British and more often female, and clonal diversity was possibly underestimated. Recipients of AZD1222 seropositive at baseline numbered only five or six. Spike-specific TCR breadth and depth went up after people got two AZD1222 doses. Reportedly, close to half of spike-specific TCRs are directed against unmutated variant regions.

Concerning this clone itself: Its matching antigen is unknown. Other nucleotide sequences in the sample specify the same CDR3.

Trimming removed 1 base at V and 6 bases at J, with 4 bases between. Germline V gene lookup returns CDR1 SEHNR and CDR2 FQNEAQ (reference sequence). CDR3 length: 12 amino acids. TCRdb's table, derived via immunoSEQ multiplex PCR, lists solely in-frame clones and lacks some. The table records 140,000 to 150,000 clones, approximately 92% of them present only once. Here the sequenced sample was peripheral blood, taken 28 days after the second AZD1222 dose. The chain uses TRBV7-9 and TRBJ2-1; D is unclear. The source of this sequence is an adult who received the AZD1222 COVID-19 vaccine. CDR3 sequence reads: CASSLVSNEQFF. The CDR3 DNA reads TGTGCCAGCAGCTTAGTCTCCAATGAGCAGTTCTTC.